The 11 T cell receptor beta chains in this list originate from one sample, sequenced in a study of identifying expanded T cells in peripheral blood. Generated by immunoSEQ multiplex PCR, the TCRdb table keeps only in-frame clones and is missing some. The repertoire has about 100,000 clones, approximately 88% of them found once; the top ten carry 17%. The sample taken for sequencing was blood. The receptors were sampled from a person between 18 and 75 years old in good health.

J is TRBJ1-1 and V is TRBV6-1; D call uncertain. Germline lookup yields CDR1 MNHNS and CDR2 SASEGT. This CDR3 has 12 amino acids. Trimming left V 1 base short and J 6 bases short, with 6 bases between. CDR3: CASSEGSAEAFF. The CDR3 DNA sequence: TGTGCCAGCAGTGAAGGGAGTGCTGAAGCTTTCTTT.

A single count supports this clone. V usage is TRBV6-5 and J usage is TRBJ1-3; D gene uncertain. The germline V gene has CDR1 MNHEY and CDR2 SVGAGI. Deletions cut 2 bases from V and 8 bases from J, with 16 bases between. The CDR3 is made up of 15 amino acids. CDR3 region: CASSYSTPTGDTIYF. CDR3 nucleotides: TGTGCCAGCAGTTACAGTACACCCACCGGGGACACCATATATTTT.

The V call is TRBV19, the J call TRBJ2-6, with 9 bases aligning to TRBD1. V lost 6 bases and J lost 2; bases outside the gene matches: 5. Per germline, CDR1 LNHDA and CDR2 SQIVND (reference sequence). This CDR3 is 16 amino acids long. This CDR3 is CASSKQGAPGANVLTF. The CDR3 nucleotides are TGTGCCAGTAGCAAACAGGGGGCGCCTGGGGCCAACGTCCTGACTTTC.

V is TRBV4-3 and J is TRBJ2-5, with 11 bases matching TRBD2. Trimming cost V 4 bases and J 4 bases; bases outside gene matches: 5. Germline CDR1 reads LGHNA; CDR2 reads YSLEER. The CDR3 contains 15 residues. CDR3 residues: CASSLSGGASETQYF. The CDR3 DNA sequence: TGCGCCAGCAGCCTTAGCGGGGGGGCCTCAGAGACCCAGTACTTC.

The gene calls are TRBV19 and TRBJ1-3; no definite D call. This CDR3 contains 14 residues. The V and J ends lost 9 bases and 0 bases respectively, with 12 bases between them. CDR1 is LNHDA and CDR2 is SQIVND in the germline V gene (reference sequence). In DNA, the CDR3 is TGTGCCAGCGCAACAGTTCGCTCTGGAAACACCATATATTTT. Protein sequence: CASATVRSGNTIYF.

The genes are TRBV28 and TRBJ2-5; D perhaps matches TRBD2 (7 bases). Germline V CDR1 and CDR2: MDHEN, SYDVKM. This CDR3 is built from 17 residues. V was clipped by 5 bases and J by 2 bases, with 21 bases between them. In DNA form, the CDR3 reads TGTGCCAGCAGTCCTTGGAAGGGGGGGGCTCAACAAGAGACCCAGTACTTC. Translated, it gives CASSPWKGGAQQETQYF.

The V gene is TRBV7-9, the J gene TRBJ1-4, with a tentative D call TRBD1 (6 bases). Looked up from germline, CDR1 is SEHNR and CDR2 is FQNEAQ (reference sequence). The V end lost 4 bases, the J end lost 5 bases, and 14 bases lay between the germline ends. The CDR3 is 15 amino acids. CDR3 residues: CASSWGPGANEKLFF. CDR3 sequence (DNA): TGTGCCAGCAGCTGGGGGCCAGGCGCCAATGAAAAACTGTTTTTT.

The chain couples TRBV7-6 to TRBJ2-3, with D hard to call. Trimming removed 0 bases from V and 1 base from J, with 5 bases in between. This CDR3 is 14 amino acids long. Germline CDR1 and CDR2: SGHVS and FNYEAQ. CDR3 bases: TGTGCCAGCAGCTTAGCCGGACGCACAGATACGCAGTATTTT. Translation gives CASSLAGRTDTQYF.

The gene calls are TRBV28 and TRBJ1-2, with 8 bases that match TRBD1. The germline V gene has CDR1 MDHEN and CDR2 SYDVKM. The CDR3 extends over 20 amino acids. The V and J ends lost 4 bases and 8 bases, in that order; junction bases with no gene match: 27. The CDR3 sequence: CASSSWPGQGNALGLWGYTF. CDR3 bases: TGTGCCAGCAGTTCGTGGCCCGGACAGGGAAATGCCCTCGGTTTGTGGGGCTACACCTTC.

The chain couples TRBV4-1 to TRBJ2-7, with 10 bases aligning to TRBD2. Germline V lookup: CDR1 MGHRA, CDR2 YSYEKL. J was trimmed by 0 bases and V by 4 bases; bases with no gene match: 6. The CDR3 totals 16 residues. The chain's CDR3 is CASSPRSGGSSYEQYF. The DNA of the CDR3 is TGCGCCAGCAGCCCCCGTAGCGGGGGGAGCTCCTACGAGCAGTACTTC.

The chain joins TRBV11-2 to TRBJ2-5, with D unclear. V lost 3 bases and J lost 2, with 7 bases in between. Germline-derived CDR1 and CDR2 are SGHAT and FQNNGV. There are 13 residues in the CDR3. This chain's CDR3 is CASSFTRQETQYF. CDR3 coding DNA: TGTGCCAGCAGCTTCACCAGACAAGAGACCCAGTACTTC.